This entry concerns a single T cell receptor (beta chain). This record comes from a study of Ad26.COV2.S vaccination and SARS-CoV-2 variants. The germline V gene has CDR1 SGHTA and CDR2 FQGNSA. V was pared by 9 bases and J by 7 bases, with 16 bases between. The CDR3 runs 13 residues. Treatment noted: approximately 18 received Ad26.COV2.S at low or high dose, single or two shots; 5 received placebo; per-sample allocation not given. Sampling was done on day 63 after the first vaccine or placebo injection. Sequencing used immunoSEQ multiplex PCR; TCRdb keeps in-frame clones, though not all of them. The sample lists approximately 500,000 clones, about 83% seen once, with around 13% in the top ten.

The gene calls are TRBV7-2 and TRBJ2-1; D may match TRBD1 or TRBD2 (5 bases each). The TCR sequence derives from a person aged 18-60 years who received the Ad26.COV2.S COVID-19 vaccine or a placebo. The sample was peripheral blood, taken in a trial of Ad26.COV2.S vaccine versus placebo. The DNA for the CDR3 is TGTGCCAGTGTGGGGCTAGCTAGGAATGAGCAGTTCTTC. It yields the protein CASVGLARNEQFF.